This T cell receptor (beta chain) was retrieved from a study of tumor and adjacent non-tumor tissue in lung cancer. Study-level information: Patients were aged roughly 31 to 76, fewer than twelve men and about 5 women, stage I to III.

CDR3 length: 15 amino acids. Germline V gene lookup returns CDR1 DFQATT and CDR2 SNEGSKA (reference sequence). Three rounds of nested PCR, following a modified ARM-PCR protocol, produced the TCRbeta library. TCRdb re-called the multiplex PCR reads through MiXCR, storing one row per CDR3 protein. Of over 60,000 distinct CDR3 sequences in the sample, 73% were seen once. Concerning this clonotype itself: Relative to the germline gene, one junction end is altered; a read error may explain this.

The template was RNA from unsorted bulk tissue. Newly diagnosed lung cancer patients had thoracic surgery in China, August–late 2014, without prior chemotherapy. This receptor was taken from a man aged 60 to 69 with non-small cell lung cancer. The source material was lung tumor tissue. The chain carries TRBV20-1 and TRBJ1-5; 8 nucleotides align to TRBD1. CDR3 protein: CSVRGRGRLNQPQHF. The CDR3 DNA sequence: TGCAGTGTTAGGGGCAGGGGGCGGTTAAACCAGCCCCAACATTTT.